The clone carrying this T cell receptor (beta chain) was recorded at least ten times. What it recognizes is unknown. The data belong to a study of neurological immune-mediated disorders. The overall study: Among the approximately 34 patients with multiple sclerosis, roughly 30 were relapsing-remitting, while 3 were secondary progressive.

Findings and caveats of the study: Among 34 multiple sclerosis patients, phylogenetic grouping put the repertoires of 18 into a single related-CDR3 cluster, a possible signature.

Stored at -80 C, 2 million PBMCs were the source of the unsorted libraries. Germline CDR1 reads SGHTA; CDR2 reads FQGNSA. CDR3 size: 13 residues. V trimming: 4 bases; J trimming: 6 bases; junction bases outside the gene matches: 6. The cDNA was generated by 5'RACE with 10-nucleotide random UMIs. TCRdb re-analysed the 5' RACE reads in MiXCR, keeping a single row per CDR3 protein. The sample holds some 83,000 distinct CDR3 sequences, around 2.6% seen once. The chain carries TRBV7-2 and TRBJ2-7; TRBD2 matches at 7 bases. The source is a young woman with multiple sclerosis. Sample: PBMCs. The CDR3 loop is CASSSTSAGEQYF. CDR3 bases: TGTGCCAGCAGCTCAACTAGCGCGGGCGAGCAGTACTTC.